Included here is one T cell receptor (beta chain) sequence, with context. Arm-PCR with iRepertoire HTBI primers amplified the CDR3 regions for these TCR beta libraries. In the source study's methods: Across the samples, identification revealed some 64 TRBV and around 14 TRBJ segments. TCRdb analysed the multiplex PCR reads with MiXCR anew, one entry per CDR3 protein. These V and J calls rely on TCRdb rather than the paper's analysis. The sample shows approximately 500,000 distinct CDR3 sequences, around a fifth of them seen only once. Specified time point: persistent/refractory GD, antithyroid drugs over 5 years with positive TRAb. Generation of the TCR library employed RNA extracted from PBMCs. The entry originates in a study of regulatory T cells in long-lasting Graves disease. Trimming removed 4 bases from V and 3 bases from J, with 16 bases in between. This CDR3 is 15 amino acids long. The germline V gene has CDR1 SGHDN and CDR2 FVKESK.

The origin of this receptor is a female donor with Graves disease. The specimen was peripheral blood mononuclear cells (PBMCs), collected when the disease was refractory, from a patient treated with antithyroid drugs. The chain combines TRBV14 with TRBJ2-7, with a possible D match to TRBD1 (6 bases). The DNA of the CDR3 is TGTGCCAGCAGCCCCCAGGACAGATATTACTACGAGCAGTACTTC. Encoded protein: CASSPQDRYYYEQYF.